The next 17 T cell receptor beta chains were all read from a single sample in a study of T cells after yellow fever vaccination. TCRdb re-derived calls from the 5' RACE reads in MiXCR, one entry per CDR3 protein. The sample carries under 550,000 distinct CDR3 sequences, 21% recorded once. Sequencing used PBMCs, obtained approximately 20 days after the first yellow fever vaccination. These receptors all stem from a man aged 18 to 29 who received the YFV17D yellow fever vaccine.

Worth noting for this clonotype: This clone may be a read error of a much larger clone one base away. The rearrangement uses TRBV5-1 and TRBJ2-7; D remains unclear. Germline loops: CDR1 SGHRS, CDR2 YFSETQ. The CDR3 length is 14 residues. The CDR3 sequence: CASSFLWTGYVQYF. CDR3 DNA: TGCGCCAGCAGCTTTTTATGGACGGGCTACGTGCAGTACTTC. The full variable domain, in which reference TRBV5-1 and TRBJ2-7 provide the parts outside the CDR3, is KAGVTQTPRYLIKTRGQQVTLSCSPISGHRSVSWYQQTPGQGLQFLFEYFSETQRNKGNFPGRFSGRQFSNSRSEMNVSTLELGDSALYLCASSFLWTGYVQYFGPGTRLTVT.

In this sample, this clonotype turned up a few times. The J gene is TRBJ2-1, the V gene TRBV5-5; D not certain. Germline CDR1 is SGHKS and CDR2 is YYEKEE (reference sequence). The ends were cut back, 1 base at V and 5 bases at J, with 13 bases in the middle. This CDR3 region has 15 residues. The CDR3 here is CASSLFRGLDNEQFF. DNA of the CDR3: TGTGCCAGCAGCTTGTTTCGTGGCCTAGACAATGAGCAGTTCTTC.

The chain couples TRBV18 to TRBJ1-1, with D unresolved. The ends were cut back, 6 bases at V and 0 bases at J, with 17 bases in the middle. CDR1 and CDR2 (germline): KGHSH, LQKENI. The CDR3 spans 16 residues. CDR3 sequence: CASSMRAWTLNTEAFF. CDR3 nucleotide sequence: TGTGCCAGCTCGATGAGGGCGTGGACTCTGAACACTGAAGCTTTCTTT.

The chain recombines TRBV5-4 with TRBJ2-2; 7 nucleotides align to TRBD2. CDR1 and CDR2 (germline): SGHNT, YYREEE (reference sequence). This CDR3 is 17 amino acids long. V lost 3 bases, J lost 8 bases, and 16 bases stayed unmatched. CDR3 protein: CASSSSPQRGGAGELFF. The CDR3 nucleotides read TGTGCCAGCAGCTCATCCCCCCAGCGGGGTGGTGCGGGGGAGCTGTTTTTT.

This clonotype was observed a handful of times. The V gene is TRBV5-1, the J gene TRBJ2-3; unclear D gene. The CDR3 is 15 residues long. From germline, CDR1 is SGHRS and CDR2 YFSETQ. Trimming took off 2 bases at V and 2 bases at J, with 12 bases between the two ends. Here the CDR3 reads CASSFSGPYTDTQYF. In nucleotides, the CDR3 is TGCGCCAGCAGCTTCTCTGGACCGTACACAGATACGCAGTATTTT. Based on the CDR3 plus reference TRBV5-1 and TRBJ2-3, the full variable domain is KAGVTQTPRYLIKTRGQQVTLSCSPISGHRSVSWYQQTPGQGLQFLFEYFSETQRNKGNFPGRFSGRQFSNSRSEMNVSTLELGDSALYLCASSFSGPYTDTQYFGPGTRLTVL.

The chain is built from TRBV7-2 and TRBJ2-1, with D possibly being TRBD1 or TRBD2 (5 bases each). Trimming removed 4 bases at V and 8 bases at J, with 15 bases between. The germline V gene encodes CDR1 SGHTA and CDR2 FQGNSA. The CDR3 extends over 14 amino acids. The CDR3 loop reads CASSSPAWGYEQFF. CDR3 nucleotides: TGTGCCAGCAGCTCCCCCGCCTGGGGGTATGAGCAGTTCTTC.

This chain joins TRBV20-1 and TRBJ2-4; either TRBD1 or TRBD2 may fit D (5 bases each). Between the trimmed V and J ends, which lost 3 bases and 7 bases, there was a span of 16 bases. This CDR3 is 14 amino acids long. The germline gives CDR1 DFQATT, CDR2 SNEGSKA (reference sequence). The CDR3 nucleotides are TGCAGTGCTAGTCGGGACCCGGTGGGGAACATTCAGTACTTC. This codes for CSASRDPVGNIQYF.

This clonotype appeared many times. This chain joins TRBV7-2 and TRBJ2-1, with D perhaps matching TRBD2 (6 bases). CDR1 and CDR2 from the germline V gene are SGHTA and FQGNSA. The CDR3 spans 16 residues. Trimming removed 1 base from V and 4 bases from J, with 14 bases in between. CDR3 sequence reads: CASSLGGGGSYNEQFF. CDR3 sequence (DNA): TGTGCCAGCAGCTTAGGGGGTGGGGGGTCTTACAATGAGCAGTTCTTC.

This clonotype was counted only a few times. The chain is built from TRBV29-1 and TRBJ2-1; TRBD2 matches at 8 bases. The CDR3 spans 16 residues. Germline CDR1 reads SQVTM; CDR2 reads ANQGSEA. The J segment lost 6 bases and the V segment lost 6 bases, leaving 16 bases of the junction unmatched. DNA of the CDR3: TGCAGCGTAACCGGGACTAGTAGAGGAAAGGGCAATGAGCAGTTCTTC. It yields the protein CSVTGTSRGKGNEQFF.

This clonotype was picked up a small number of times. V usage is TRBV7-8 and J usage is TRBJ1-1, with a possible D match to TRBD1 (6 bases). The CDR3 runs 15 residues. V was clipped by 2 bases and J by 5 bases, with 15 bases between them. The germline CDR1 and CDR2 sequences are SGHVS and FQNEAQ. In DNA, the CDR3 is TGTGCCAGCAGCTTAAGCAAGGGGGGGGCGACTGAAGCTTTCTTT. Its protein is CASSLSKGGATEAFF.

This clonotype was counted ten times or more. V usage is TRBV1 and J usage is TRBJ2-3. TRBV1 is annotated as a pseudogene. The length of the CDR3 is 16 residues. DNA for the CDR3: TGCACCAGCAGCCAAGATCGGGTTGGGGACACAGATACGCAGTATTTT. It is translated as CTSSQDRVGDTDTQYF.

The CDR3 is CASSGGGSQPQHF. The CDR3 region has the DNA TGTGCCAGCAGCGGGGGGGGCTCTCAGCCCCAGCATTTT. The chain joins TRBV9 to TRBJ1-5, with a possible D match to TRBD1 (6 bases). Trimming took 3 bases from V and 6 from J, leaving 10 bases between them. This CDR3 region has 13 residues. Per the germline V gene, CDR1 is SGDLS and CDR2 is YYNGEE.

The genes are TRBV20-1 and TRBJ1-2, with TRBD1 identical over 9 bases. CDR1 DFQATT and CDR2 SNEGSKA come from the germline V gene (reference sequence). The CDR3 has 13 amino acids. V dropped 8 bases and J dropped 3; count of bases not matched to a gene: 7. In DNA, the CDR3 is TGCAGTCCAAAAAGGACAGGGGACTATGGCTACACCTTC. Translating it yields CSPKRTGDYGYTF.

The chain employs TRBV20-1 and TRBJ1-6; D gene ambiguous. The CDR3 extends over 14 amino acids. V was cut by 6 bases and J by 11 bases, with 20 bases left in between. Germline V gene data show CDR1 as DFQATT and CDR2 as SNEGSKA (reference sequence). The CDR3 nucleotides are TGCAGTGCACAAGTCCGGGCCGCTGAAGCACCCCTCCACTTT. Translated, it gives CSAQVRAAEAPLHF.

This clonotype was found a few times. The V call is TRBV5-1, the J call TRBJ2-3, with D unresolved. In germline, CDR1 is SGHRS, CDR2 YFSETQ. V lost 4 bases and J 7 bases, leaving 13 bases between the germline ends. There are 13 residues in the CDR3. The CDR3 DNA is TGCGCCAGCAGCACTGATCACGAACATACGCAGTATTTT. Amino acids: CASSTDHEHTQYF.

The chain combines TRBV27 with TRBJ1-3; the D is unclear. Germline V gene sequence: CDR1 MNHEY, CDR2 SMNVEV (reference sequence). The length of the CDR3 is 13 residues. Trimming left V 6 bases short and J 2 bases short, with 8 bases between. The CDR3 DNA is TGTGCCAGCAGGCCGGTCCCTGGAAACACCATATATTTT. It yields the protein CASRPVPGNTIYF.

This clonotype was seen a single time. The chain uses TRBV12-3 or TRBV12-4 and TRBJ2-1; 10 bases fit TRBD1. This CDR3 has 16 residues. V was pared by 6 bases and J by 8 bases, with 13 bases of the junction left unmatched. This CDR3 reads CASSPDVPGQGHEQFF. Here the CDR3 DNA reads TGTGCCAGCAGCCCAGACGTCCCGGGACAGGGGCATGAGCAGTTCTTC.